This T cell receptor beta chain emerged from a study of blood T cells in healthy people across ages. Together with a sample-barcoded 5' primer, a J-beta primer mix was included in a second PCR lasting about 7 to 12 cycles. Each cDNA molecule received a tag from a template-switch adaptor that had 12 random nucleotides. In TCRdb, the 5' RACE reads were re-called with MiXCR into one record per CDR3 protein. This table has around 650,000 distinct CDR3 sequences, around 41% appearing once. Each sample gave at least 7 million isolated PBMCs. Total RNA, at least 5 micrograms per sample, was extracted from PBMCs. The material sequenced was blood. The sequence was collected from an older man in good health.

In DNA form, the CDR3 reads TGTGCCAGCAGCAGGACCGGGACTACACTAGATACGCAGTATTTT. Protein product: CASSRTGTTLDTQYF. This chain uses TRBV7-3 with TRBJ2-3; 7 bases are a match to TRBD2. Germline V gene data show CDR1 as SGHTA and CDR2 as FQGTGA. J was trimmed by 5 bases and V by 5 bases; bases with no gene match: 10. The CDR3 runs to 15 residues. The full variable domain, in which reference TRBV7-3 and TRBJ2-3 provide the parts outside the CDR3, is GAGVSQTPSNKVTEKGKYVELRCDPISGHTALYWYRQSLGQGPEFLIYFQGTGAADDSGLPNDRFFAVRPEGSVSTLKIQRTERGDSAVYLCASSRTGTTLDTQYFGPGTRLTVL.